Listed below are T cell receptor beta chains from one sample, sequenced in a study of T-cell memory formation after mild COVID-19. TCRdb re-called the 5' RACE reads with MiXCR, one entry per CDR3 protein. The table has almost 550,000 distinct CDR3 sequences, roughly 22% seen once; the top ten hold around 13%. Sequencing input: PBMCs or a T cell subset sorted from them (not recorded which). The receptors shown here come from an adult woman who had mild COVID-19 (a few samples of this study predate the infection). Cell type and time point are not known. Both conserved end residues are part of each CDR3. A D gene is named only where the DNA matches it firmly. Clone size is given for some rows only: seen once, a few or many times, or a class if the clone is expanded.

J gene: TRBJ1-3
D gene: NA
clone size: NA
V gene: TRBV12-3/TRBV12-4
CDR3 DNA: TGTGCCAGCAGCCCGACCTACTCTGGAAACACCATATATTTT
CDR3 protein: CASSPTYSGNTIYF

J gene: TRBJ2-1
D gene: TRBD2
clone size: NA
V gene: TRBV7-9
CDR3 DNA: TGTGCCAGCAGCTTATGGCGGGAGGGCTCGCATGAGCAGTTCTTC
CDR3 protein: CASSLWREGSHEQFF

J gene: TRBJ2-3
D gene: TRBD2
clone size: NA
V gene: TRBV4-3
CDR3 DNA: TGCGCCAGCAGCCGTCGGGGGGAGTCCAACACAGATACGCAGTATTTT
CDR3 protein: CASSRRGESNTDTQYF

J gene: TRBJ1-2
D gene: NA
clone size: few
V gene: TRBV7-9
CDR3 DNA: TGTGCCAGCAGCTTAAGCTATGGCTACACCTTC
CDR3 protein: CASSLSYGYTF

J gene: TRBJ2-7
D gene: NA
clone size: few
V gene: TRBV6-5
CDR3 DNA: TGTGCCAGCAGTGCTCCAGGGATCTCCTACGAGCAGTACTTC
CDR3 protein: CASSAPGISYEQYF

J gene: TRBJ2-3
D gene: NA
clone size: few
V gene: TRBV5-1
CDR3 DNA: TGCGCCAGCAGCTTGGCCGAGAGGAGGACAGATACGCAGTATTTT
CDR3 protein: CASSLAERRTDTQYF

J gene: TRBJ1-2
D gene: TRBD1
clone size: few
V gene: TRBV19
CDR3 DNA: TGTGCCAGTACCGGACAGGCTCTGAGCTACACCTTC
CDR3 protein: CASTGQALSYTF

J gene: TRBJ1-1
D gene: TRBD1
clone size: few
V gene: TRBV14
CDR3 DNA: TGTGCCAGCAGCCTTGCGTCATGGAGACAGGGAGCGAGGGACACTGAAGCTTTCTTT
CDR3 protein: CASSLASWRQGARDTEAFF

J gene: TRBJ1-1
D gene: NA
clone size: NA
V gene: TRBV9
CDR3 DNA: TGTGCCAGCAGCGTAGTCGACAAGCCCACCTGGGGCACTGAAGCTTTCTTT
CDR3 protein: CASSVVDKPTWGTEAFF

J gene: TRBJ2-1
D gene: NA
clone size: few
V gene: TRBV2
CDR3 DNA: TGTGCCAGTATGACCGGGGACGTCTTTTACGGGAAAAATGAGCAGTTCTTC
CDR3 protein: CASMTGDVFYGKNEQFF

J gene: TRBJ2-7
D gene: NA
clone size: few
V gene: TRBV29-1
CDR3 DNA: TGCAGCGTTGAGGGGGGAGAGCCGACCTACGAGCAGTACTTC
CDR3 protein: CSVEGGEPTYEQYF

J gene: TRBJ2-7
D gene: TRBD1
clone size: few
V gene: TRBV7-6
CDR3 DNA: TGTGCCAGCAGCTCCGCCGGGACAGGTACCTACGAGCAGTACTTC
CDR3 protein: CASSSAGTGTYEQYF

J gene: TRBJ2-1
D gene: TRBD2
clone size: NA
V gene: TRBV7-8
CDR3 DNA: TGTGCCAGCAGCTCCCCCTTCACTAGCGGGGGGGCGTTTGAGCAGTTCTTC
CDR3 protein: CASSSPFTSGGAFEQFF

J gene: TRBJ2-7
D gene: TRBD2
clone size: NA
V gene: TRBV7-8
CDR3 DNA: TGTGCCAGCAGCCCTAGCGGGGTTAGCTCCTACGAGCAGTACTTC
CDR3 protein: CASSPSGVSSYEQYF

J gene: TRBJ1-1
D gene: NA
clone size: NA
V gene: TRBV7-2
CDR3 DNA: TGTGCCAGCCGGCGTAAGGTGAACACTGAAGCTTTCTTT
CDR3 protein: CASRRKVNTEAFF

J gene: TRBJ1-1
D gene: NA
clone size: few
V gene: TRBV19
CDR3 DNA: TGTGCCAGTATCAAAGATGGGATGAACACTGAAGCTTTCTTT
CDR3 protein: CASIKDGMNTEAFF

J gene: TRBJ1-4
D gene: NA
clone size: NA
V gene: TRBV20-1
CDR3 DNA: TGCAGTGCTCGGCGAGGGGGGGCGCGCGATGAAAAACTGTTTTTT
CDR3 protein: CSARRGGARDEKLFF

J gene: TRBJ2-1
D gene: TRBD2
clone size: few
V gene: TRBV4-3
CDR3 DNA: TGCGCCAGCAGCCAGGTCTCTAGCGGACCGTACAATGAGCAGTTCTTC
CDR3 protein: CASSQVSSGPYNEQFF

J gene: TRBJ2-1
D gene: TRBD2
clone size: many
V gene: TRBV7-3
CDR3 DNA: TGTGCCAGCAGCCCGTTAAATAGCGGGTCGTCCTACAATGAGCAGTTCTTC
CDR3 protein: CASSPLNSGSSYNEQFF

J gene: TRBJ1-5
D gene: NA
clone size: NA
V gene: TRBV12-3/TRBV12-4
CDR3 DNA: TGTGCCAGCAGTCGGACAGACCATCAGCCCCAGCATTTT
CDR3 protein: CASSRTDHQPQHF

J gene: TRBJ2-2
D gene: NA
clone size: many
V gene: TRBV7-6
CDR3 DNA: TGTGCCAGCAGCTTAGGGGGACACAACACCGGGGAGCTGTTTTTT
CDR3 protein: CASSLGGHNTGELFF

J gene: TRBJ2-1
D gene: TRBD2
clone size: NA
V gene: TRBV7-3
CDR3 DNA: TGTGCCAGCAGCCCATTAACCGGACTAGCCAACAATGAGCAGTTCTTC
CDR3 protein: CASSPLTGLANNEQFF

J gene: TRBJ2-7
D gene: TRBD1
clone size: NA
V gene: TRBV6-1
CDR3 DNA: TGTGCCAGCAGTGAAGAACCGGGACAGGATTTCTACGAGCAGTACTTC
CDR3 protein: CASSEEPGQDFYEQYF

J gene: TRBJ2-2
D gene: NA
clone size: few
V gene: TRBV18
CDR3 DNA: TGTGCCAGCCCATTGGGGCAGGCGGCGAACACCGGGGAGCTGTTTTTT
CDR3 protein: CASPLGQAANTGELFF

J gene: TRBJ2-7
D gene: NA
clone size: NA
V gene: TRBV2
CDR3 DNA: TGTGCCAGCAGTGAATCGAGCTCAGCTCGGCTCGAGCAGTACTTC
CDR3 protein: CASSESSSARLEQYF

J gene: TRBJ1-6
D gene: TRBD1
clone size: few
V gene: TRBV7-6
CDR3 DNA: TGTGCCAGCAGCCGTCAGGCTGACAGGGGGGATTCACCCCTCCACTTT
CDR3 protein: CASSRQADRGDSPLHF